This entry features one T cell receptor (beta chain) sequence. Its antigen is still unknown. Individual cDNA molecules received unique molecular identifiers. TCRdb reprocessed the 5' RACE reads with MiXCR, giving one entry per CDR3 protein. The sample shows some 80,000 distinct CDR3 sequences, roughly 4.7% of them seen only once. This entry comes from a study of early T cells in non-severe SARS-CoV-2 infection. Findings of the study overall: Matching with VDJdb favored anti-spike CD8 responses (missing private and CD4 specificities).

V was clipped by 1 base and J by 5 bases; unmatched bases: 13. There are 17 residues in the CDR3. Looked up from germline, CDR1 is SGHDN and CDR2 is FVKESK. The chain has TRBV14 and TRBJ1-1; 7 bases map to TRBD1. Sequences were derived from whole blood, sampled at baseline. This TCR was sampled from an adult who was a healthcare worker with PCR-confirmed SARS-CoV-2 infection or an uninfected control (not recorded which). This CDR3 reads CASSQVRDRVDKTEAFF. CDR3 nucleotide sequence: TGTGCCAGCAGCCAAGTCAGAGACAGGGTTGACAAGACTGAAGCTTTCTTT.